The 8 T cell receptor beta chains in this list originate from one sample, sequenced in a study of blood T cell repertoires in COVID-19. This table comes from immunoSEQ multiplex PCR, and its TCRdb copy is limited to in-frame clones, with some not included. Of tens of thousands of clones listed, less than 95% are singletons. Input material: peripheral blood. The receptor source for this set is a man between 50 and 59 years old with COVID-19, enrolled during active disease.

CDR3 sequence: CASSSPDRGGYGYTF. The CDR3 nucleotides read TGTGCCAGCAGCTCCCCGGACAGGGGAGGCTATGGCTACACCTTC. The J gene is TRBJ1-2, the V gene TRBV7-2; 9 positions agree with TRBD1. This CDR3 is built from 15 residues. The germline gives CDR1 SGHTA, CDR2 FQGNSA. After removal of 4 bases from V and 4 bases from J, the junction contained 7 bases not matched to a gene.

This clone has a handful of counts. V usage is TRBV18 and J usage is TRBJ1-1; TRBD1 matches at 8 bases. The CDR3 length is 13 residues. Trimming removed 3 bases from V and 8 bases from J; junction bases left unmatched: 5. The germline V gene has CDR1 KGHSH and CDR2 LQKENI. CDR3: CASSPNGQGEAFF. The CDR3 coding sequence is TGTGCCAGCTCACCCAACGGACAGGGCGAAGCTTTCTTT.

The V call is TRBV7-9, the J call TRBJ2-1; D is ambiguous. Germline V gives CDR1 SEHNR, CDR2 FQNEAQ (reference sequence). The CDR3 totals 12 residues. Trimming removed 5 bases at V and 3 bases at J, with 5 bases between. The chain's CDR3 is CASSANYNEQFF. CDR3 sequence (DNA): TGTGCCAGCAGCGCGAACTACAATGAGCAGTTCTTC.

The chain recombines TRBV7-3 with TRBJ2-5; TRBD2 matches at 14 bases. With 4 bases clipped from V and 5 bases from J, the junction kept 6 bases outside the gene matches. In germline, CDR1 is SGHTA, CDR2 FQGTGA. This CDR3 is built from 16 residues. CDR3 DNA: TGTGCCAGCAGCTCCGGACTAGCGGGAGGAGAGGAGACCCAGTACTTC. Amino acids: CASSSGLAGGEETQYF. The full variable domain, rest sourced from reference TRBV7-3 and TRBJ2-5, is GAGVSQTPSNKVTEKGKYVELRCDPISGHTALYWYRQSLGQGPEFLIYFQGTGAADDSGLPNDRFFAVRPEGSVSTLKIQRTERGDSAVYLCASSSGLAGGEETQYFGPGTRLLVL.

This chain connects TRBV11-2 to TRBJ2-7; the D gene is possibly TRBD2 (5 bases). Germline CDR1 reads SGHAT; CDR2 reads FQNNGV. The CDR3 spans 14 residues. V gave up 2 bases and J gave up 6 bases, with 14 bases separating them. The CDR3 region has the DNA TGTGCCAGCAGCTTACTTAGCGTATCGTTCGAGCAGTACTTC. Its protein is CASSLLSVSFEQYF.

The chain links TRBV29-1 to TRBJ2-5; D possibly corresponds to TRBD1 (5 bases). CDR3 length equals 13 residues. Trimming took off 3 bases at V and 4 bases at J, with 12 bases between the two ends. Looked up from germline, CDR1 is SQVTM and CDR2 is ANQGSEA. The CDR3 loop is CSVDQGRTETQYF. CDR3 coding DNA: TGCAGCGTTGACCAGGGCCGCACAGAGACCCAGTACTTC.

The CDR3 DNA reads as TGTGCCTGGAGCCGTAGGGTCACAGGGGGAGAGACCCAGTACTTC. It codes for CAWSRRVTGGETQYF. The rearrangement joins TRBV30 to TRBJ2-5; TRBD1 agrees at 8 bases. This CDR3 spans 15 amino acids. The ends lost 3 bases at V and 4 bases at J; junction bases unmatched: 10. Germline CDR1 GTSNPN, CDR2 SVGIG (reference sequence). The full variable domain, with the rest looked up from reference TRBV30 and TRBJ2-5, is SQTIHQWPATLVQPVGSPLSLECTVEGTSNPNLYWYRQAAGRGLQLLFYSVGIGQISSEVPQNLSASRPQDRQFILSSKKLLLSDSGFYLCAWSRRVTGGETQYFGPGTRLLVL.

This clone has a handful of counts. This chain connects TRBV5-6 to TRBJ2-3, with 7 bases lining up with TRBD2. CDR1 is SGHDT, CDR2 YYEEEE, per germline. This CDR3 is built from 15 residues. V lost 0 bases, J lost 2 bases, and 3 bases stayed unmatched. As DNA, the CDR3 is TGTGCCAGCAGCTTGGGGCTAGCGGCCACAGATACGCAGTATTTT. Translated, it gives CASSLGLAATDTQYF.